One T cell receptor (beta chain) is described in this entry. Its specificity is unknown. The CDR3 is 15 amino acids. In germline, CDR1 is LNHDA, CDR2 SQIVND (reference sequence). Losses at the gene ends were 8 bases for V and 1 base for J; bases not matched to a gene: 10. The data were obtained in a study of shared clonotypes between healthy human individuals. The repertoire was sequenced with immunoSEQ multiplex PCR; TCRdb's copy has only in-frame clones and lacks some. The sample records over a million clones, about 96% being singletons. Overall study results and limits: Relative to clonotypes present in all four donors, those not shared had lower generation probabilities.

The chain recombines TRBV19 with TRBJ2-7; 8 bases are shared with TRBD2. This sequence was found in a man aged 25-45 years in good health. The sequenced sample was naive CD4+ T cells sorted from blood. Subset indicated: CD45RA+ positively selected. The CDR3 spells CASQFGLAGSYEQYF. In DNA, the CDR3 is TGTGCCAGTCAGTTTGGTCTAGCGGGTTCCTACGAGCAGTACTTC.